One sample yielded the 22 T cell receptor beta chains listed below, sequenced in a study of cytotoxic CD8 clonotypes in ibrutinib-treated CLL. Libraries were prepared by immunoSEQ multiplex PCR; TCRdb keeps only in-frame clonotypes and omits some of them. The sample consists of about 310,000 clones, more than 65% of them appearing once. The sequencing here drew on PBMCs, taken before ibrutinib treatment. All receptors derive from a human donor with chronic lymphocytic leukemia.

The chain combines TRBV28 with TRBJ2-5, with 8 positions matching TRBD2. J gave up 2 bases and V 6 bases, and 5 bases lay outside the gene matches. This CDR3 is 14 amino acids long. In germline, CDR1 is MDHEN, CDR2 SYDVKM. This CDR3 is CASRPGGRQETQYF. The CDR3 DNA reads TGTGCCAGCAGGCCGGGGGGGCGACAAGAGACCCAGTACTTC.

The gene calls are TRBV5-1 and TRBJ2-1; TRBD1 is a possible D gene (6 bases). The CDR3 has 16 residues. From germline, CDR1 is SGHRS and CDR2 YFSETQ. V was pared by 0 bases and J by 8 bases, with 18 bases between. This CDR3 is CASSLGLTGPNDEQFF. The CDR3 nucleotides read TGCGCCAGCAGCTTGGGACTGACAGGACCGAACGATGAGCAGTTCTTC.

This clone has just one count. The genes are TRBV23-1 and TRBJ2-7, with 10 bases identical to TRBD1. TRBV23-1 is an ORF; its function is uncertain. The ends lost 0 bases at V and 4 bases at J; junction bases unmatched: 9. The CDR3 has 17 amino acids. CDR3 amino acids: CASSQSWGQGLKYEQYF. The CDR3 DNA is TGCGCCAGCAGTCAATCCTGGGGACAGGGGCTGAAATACGAGCAGTACTTC.

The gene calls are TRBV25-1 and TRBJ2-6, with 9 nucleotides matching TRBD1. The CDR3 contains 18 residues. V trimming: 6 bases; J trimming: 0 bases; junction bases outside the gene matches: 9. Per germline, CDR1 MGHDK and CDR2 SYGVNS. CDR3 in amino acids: CASSLGRQGDSGANVLTF. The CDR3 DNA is TGTGCCAGCAGCCTAGGGAGACAGGGGGACTCTGGGGCCAACGTCCTGACTTTC.

This CDR3 is CASSYGGQRVETQYF. The CDR3 coding sequence is TGTGCCAGCAGTTACGGGGGGCAGAGGGTAGAGACCCAGTACTTC. J is TRBJ2-5 and V is TRBV6-6, with D perhaps being TRBD1 or TRBD2 (6 bases each). Germline V CDR1 and CDR2: MNHNY, SVGAGI (reference sequence). Trimming removed 2 bases from V and 4 bases from J, with 14 bases in between. CDR3 length: 15 amino acids.

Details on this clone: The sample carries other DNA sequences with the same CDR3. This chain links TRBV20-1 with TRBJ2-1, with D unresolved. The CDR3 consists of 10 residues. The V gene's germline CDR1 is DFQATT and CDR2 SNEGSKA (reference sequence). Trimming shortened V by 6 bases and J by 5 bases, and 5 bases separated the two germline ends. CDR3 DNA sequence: TGCAGTGCCACTAACAATGAGCAGTTCTTC. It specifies CSATNNEQFF.

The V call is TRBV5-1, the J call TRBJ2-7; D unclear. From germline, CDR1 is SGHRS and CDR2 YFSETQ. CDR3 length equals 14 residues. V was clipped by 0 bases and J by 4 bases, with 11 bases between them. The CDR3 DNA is TGCGCCAGCAGCTTGGGGCCCCCCACTTACGAGCAGTACTTC. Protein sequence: CASSLGPPTYEQYF.

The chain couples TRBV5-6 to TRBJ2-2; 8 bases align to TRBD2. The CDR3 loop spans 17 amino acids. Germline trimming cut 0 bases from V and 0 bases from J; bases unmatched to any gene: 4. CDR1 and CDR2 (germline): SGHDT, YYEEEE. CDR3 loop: CASSLVIAGPNTGELFF. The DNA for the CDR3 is TGTGCCAGCAGCTTGGTAATAGCGGGACCGAACACCGGGGAGCTGTTTTTT.

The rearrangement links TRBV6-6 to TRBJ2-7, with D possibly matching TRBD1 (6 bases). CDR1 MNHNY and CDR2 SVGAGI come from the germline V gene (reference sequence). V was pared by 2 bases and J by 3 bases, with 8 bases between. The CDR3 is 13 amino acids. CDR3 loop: CASSYGTFYEQYF. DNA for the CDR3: TGTGCCAGCAGTTACGGGACATTCTACGAGCAGTACTTC.

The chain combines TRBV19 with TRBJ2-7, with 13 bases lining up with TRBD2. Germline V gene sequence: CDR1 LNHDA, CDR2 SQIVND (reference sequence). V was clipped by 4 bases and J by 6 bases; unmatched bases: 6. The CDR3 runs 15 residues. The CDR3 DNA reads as TGTGCCAGTAGTAGTTCGGGGACTAGCGGGACCGAGCAGTACTTC. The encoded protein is CASSSSGTSGTEQYF. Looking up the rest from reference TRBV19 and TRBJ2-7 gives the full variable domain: DGGITQSPKYLFRKEGQNVTLSCEQNLNHDAMYWYRQDPGQGLRLIYYSQIVNDFQKGDIAEGYSVSREKKESFPLTVTSAQKNPTAFYLCASSSSGTSGTEQYFGPGTRLTVT.

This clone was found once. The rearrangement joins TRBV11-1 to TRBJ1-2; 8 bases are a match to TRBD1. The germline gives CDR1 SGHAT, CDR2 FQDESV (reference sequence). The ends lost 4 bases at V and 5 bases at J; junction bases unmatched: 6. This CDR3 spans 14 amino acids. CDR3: CASSYSGQGYGYTF. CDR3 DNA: TGTGCCAGCAGCTATAGCGGACAGGGTTATGGCTACACCTTC.

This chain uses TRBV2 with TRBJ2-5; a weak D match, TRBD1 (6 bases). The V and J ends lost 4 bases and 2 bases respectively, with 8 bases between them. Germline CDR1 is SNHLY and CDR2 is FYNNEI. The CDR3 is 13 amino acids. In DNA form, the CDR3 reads TGTGCCAGCAGTGCACAGGGACAAGAGACCCAGTACTTC. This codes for CASSAQGQETQYF.

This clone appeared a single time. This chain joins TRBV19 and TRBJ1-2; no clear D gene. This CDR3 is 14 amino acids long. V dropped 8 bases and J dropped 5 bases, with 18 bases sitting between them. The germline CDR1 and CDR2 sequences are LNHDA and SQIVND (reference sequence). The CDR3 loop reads CASAPPPTAYGYTF. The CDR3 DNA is TGTGCCAGTGCCCCCCCTCCGACGGCGTATGGCTACACCTTC.

CDR3 nucleotide sequence: TGTGCCAGCAGGTGGACAGGGCCAGATACGCAGTATTTT. Amino acids: CASRWTGPDTQYF. The chain combines TRBV6-1 with TRBJ2-3; 8 nucleotides align to TRBD1. V trimming: 6 bases; J trimming: 4 bases; junction bases outside the gene matches: 3. The CDR3 has 13 residues. Germline CDR1 MNHNS, CDR2 SASEGT.

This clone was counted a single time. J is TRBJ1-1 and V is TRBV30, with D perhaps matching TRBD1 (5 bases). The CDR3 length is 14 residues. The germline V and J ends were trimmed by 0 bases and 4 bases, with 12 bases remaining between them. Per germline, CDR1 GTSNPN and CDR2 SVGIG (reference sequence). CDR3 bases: TGTGCCTGGAGTGTGGGGGGAGGCTCCACTGAAGCTTTCTTT. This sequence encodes CAWSVGGGSTEAFF.

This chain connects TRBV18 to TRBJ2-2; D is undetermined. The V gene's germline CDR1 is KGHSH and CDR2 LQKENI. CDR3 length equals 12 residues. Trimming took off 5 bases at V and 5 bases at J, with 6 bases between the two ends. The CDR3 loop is CASSFWTGELFF. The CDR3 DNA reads TGTGCCAGCTCATTTTGGACCGGGGAGCTGTTTTTT. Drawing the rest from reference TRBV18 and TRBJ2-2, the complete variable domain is NAGVMQNPRHLVRRRGQEARLRCSPMKGHSHVYWYRQLPEEGLKFMVYLQKENIIDESGMPKERFSAEFPKEGPSILRIQQVVRGDSAAYFCASSFWTGELFFGEGSRLTVL.

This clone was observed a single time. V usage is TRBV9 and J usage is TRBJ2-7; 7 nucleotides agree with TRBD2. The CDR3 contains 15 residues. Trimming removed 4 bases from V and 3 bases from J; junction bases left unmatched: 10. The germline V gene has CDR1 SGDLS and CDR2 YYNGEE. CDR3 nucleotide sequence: TGTGCCAGCAGCCCCCATCCGGGACTAAGCTACGAGCAGTACTTC. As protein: CASSPHPGLSYEQYF.

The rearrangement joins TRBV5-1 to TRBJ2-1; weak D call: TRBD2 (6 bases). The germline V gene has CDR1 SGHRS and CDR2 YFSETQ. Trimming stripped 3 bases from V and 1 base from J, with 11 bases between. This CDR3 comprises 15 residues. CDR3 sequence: CASSSLALSYNEQFF. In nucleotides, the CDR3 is TGCGCCAGCAGCTCCCTAGCGCTTTCCTACAATGAGCAGTTCTTC.

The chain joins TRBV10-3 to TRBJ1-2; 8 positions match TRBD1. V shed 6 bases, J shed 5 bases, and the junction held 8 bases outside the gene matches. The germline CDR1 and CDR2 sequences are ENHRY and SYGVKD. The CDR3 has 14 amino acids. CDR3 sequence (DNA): TGTGCCATCAGAGGACAGGGTTTTGGATATGGCTACACCTTC. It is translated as CAIRGQGFGYGYTF.

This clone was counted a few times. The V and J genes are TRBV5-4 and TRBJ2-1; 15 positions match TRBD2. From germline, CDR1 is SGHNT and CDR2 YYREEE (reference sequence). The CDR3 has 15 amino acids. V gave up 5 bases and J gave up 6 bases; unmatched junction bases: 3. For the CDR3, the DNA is TGTGCCAGCAGGGCGGGACTAGCGGGAGGCAATGAGCAGTTCTTC. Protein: CASRAGLAGGNEQFF. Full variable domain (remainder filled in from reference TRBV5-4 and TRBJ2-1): ETGVTQSPTHLIKTRGQQVTLRCSSQSGHNTVSWYQQALGQGPQFIFQYYREEENGRGNFPPRFSGLQFPNYSSELNVNALELDDSALYLCASRAGLAGGNEQFFGPGTRLTVL.

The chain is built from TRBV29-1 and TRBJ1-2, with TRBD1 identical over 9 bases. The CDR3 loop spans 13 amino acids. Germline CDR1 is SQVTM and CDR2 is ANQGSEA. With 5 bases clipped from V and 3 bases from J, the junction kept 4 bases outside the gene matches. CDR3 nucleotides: TGCAGCGTTAGAGACAGGGGGTACTATGGCTACACCTTC. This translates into CSVRDRGYYGYTF.

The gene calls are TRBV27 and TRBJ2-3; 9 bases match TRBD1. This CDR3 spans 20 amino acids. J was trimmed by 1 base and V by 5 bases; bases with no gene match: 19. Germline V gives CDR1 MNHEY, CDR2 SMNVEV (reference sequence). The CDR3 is CASSLQDRGGPSLGTDTQYF. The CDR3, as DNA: TGTGCCAGCAGTCTACAGGACAGGGGTGGACCCTCGCTGGGCACAGATACGCAGTATTTT.